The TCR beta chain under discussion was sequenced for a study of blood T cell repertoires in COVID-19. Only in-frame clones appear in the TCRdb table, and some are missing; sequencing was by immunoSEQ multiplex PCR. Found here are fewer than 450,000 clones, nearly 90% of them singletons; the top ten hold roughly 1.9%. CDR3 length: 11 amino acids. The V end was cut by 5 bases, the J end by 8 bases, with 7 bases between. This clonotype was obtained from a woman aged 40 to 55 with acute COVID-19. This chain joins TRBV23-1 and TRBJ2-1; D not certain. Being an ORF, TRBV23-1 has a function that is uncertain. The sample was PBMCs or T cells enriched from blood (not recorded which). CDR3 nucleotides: TGCGCCAGCAGTACGAGTGATGAGCAGTTCTTC. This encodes CASSTSDEQFF.